This T cell receptor beta chain derives from a study of CD8+ T cells in alopecia areata. Study summary: For the treated group, dosing was oral tofacitinib at 5 to 10 mg twice daily. Regarding the study as a whole: Among the top 100, expanded CD8+ clones were significantly decreased by tofacitinib, as was scalp clonality.

To note about this clone: Its target is not known. Distinct nucleotide sequences in the sample also encode this CDR3.

RNA, once extracted, was reverse transcribed into cDNA for use as the sequencing template. Produced via immunoSEQ multiplex PCR; TCRdb's table is partial and in-frame only. This sample has some 150,000 clones, with 58% found just once. Treatment indicated: oral pan-JAK inhibitor, 5-10 mg twice daily. The sample was CD4+ T cells sorted from blood, taken at approximately week 61, from a patient treated with tofacitinib. This sequence was found in a human donor with alopecia areata.

CDR3: CATSRDRGGYEQYF. The CDR3 DNA is TGTGCCACCAGCAGGGACAGGGGTGGCTACGAGCAGTACTTC. The chain uses TRBV15 and TRBJ2-7; 9 nucleotides line up with TRBD1. This CDR3 region has 14 residues. With V trimmed by 3 bases and J by 3 bases, 3 bases remained unmatched. Germline V gives CDR1 LNHNV, CDR2 YYDKDF (reference sequence).